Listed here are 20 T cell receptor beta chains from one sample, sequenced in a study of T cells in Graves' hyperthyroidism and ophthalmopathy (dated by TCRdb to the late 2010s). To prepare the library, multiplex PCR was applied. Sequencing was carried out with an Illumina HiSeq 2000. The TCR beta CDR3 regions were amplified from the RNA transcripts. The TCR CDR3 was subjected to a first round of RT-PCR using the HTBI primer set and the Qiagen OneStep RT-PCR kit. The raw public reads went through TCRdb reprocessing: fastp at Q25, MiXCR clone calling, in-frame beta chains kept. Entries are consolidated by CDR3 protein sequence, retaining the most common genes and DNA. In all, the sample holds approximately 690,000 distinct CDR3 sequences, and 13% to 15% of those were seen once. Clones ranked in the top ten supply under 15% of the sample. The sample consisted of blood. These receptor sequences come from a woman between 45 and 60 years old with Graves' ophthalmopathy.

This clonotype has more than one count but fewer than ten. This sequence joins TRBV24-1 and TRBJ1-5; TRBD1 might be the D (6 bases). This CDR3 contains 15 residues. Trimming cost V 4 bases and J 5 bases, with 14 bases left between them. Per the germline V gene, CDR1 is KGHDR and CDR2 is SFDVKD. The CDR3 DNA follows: TGTGCCACCAGTGAAGCGACAGGACCCCATCAGCCCCAGCATTTT. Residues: CATSEATGPHQPQHF.

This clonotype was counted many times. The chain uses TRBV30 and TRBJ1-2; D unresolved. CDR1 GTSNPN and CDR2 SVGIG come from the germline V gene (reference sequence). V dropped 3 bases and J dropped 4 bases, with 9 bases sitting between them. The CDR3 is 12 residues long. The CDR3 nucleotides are TGTGCCTGGAGCGACCTGACCTATGGCTACACCTTC. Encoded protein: CAWSDLTYGYTF.

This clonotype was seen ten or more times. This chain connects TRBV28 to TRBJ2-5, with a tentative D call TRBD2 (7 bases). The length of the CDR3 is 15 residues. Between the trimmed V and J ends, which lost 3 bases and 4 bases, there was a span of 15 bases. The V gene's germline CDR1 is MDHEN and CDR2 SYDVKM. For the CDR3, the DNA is TGTGCCAGCAGTTTCAGCCAGGGAGGGGGAGAGACCCAGTACTTC. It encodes CASSFSQGGGETQYF.

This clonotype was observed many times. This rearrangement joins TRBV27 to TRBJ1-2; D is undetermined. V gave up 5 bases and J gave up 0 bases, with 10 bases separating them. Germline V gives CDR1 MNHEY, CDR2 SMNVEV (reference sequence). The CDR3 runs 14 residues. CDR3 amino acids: CASSPAGANYGYTF. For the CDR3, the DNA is TGTGCCAGCAGTCCGGCGGGAGCTAACTATGGCTACACCTTC.

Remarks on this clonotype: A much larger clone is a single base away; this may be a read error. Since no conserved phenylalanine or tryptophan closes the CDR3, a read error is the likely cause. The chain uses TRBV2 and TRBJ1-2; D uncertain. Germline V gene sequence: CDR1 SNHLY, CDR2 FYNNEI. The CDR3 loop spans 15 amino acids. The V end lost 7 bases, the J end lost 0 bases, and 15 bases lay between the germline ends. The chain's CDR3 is CASIDGFLTNYGYTS. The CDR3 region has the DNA TGTGCCAGCATTGACGGCTTCCTTACTAACTATGGCTACACCTCC.

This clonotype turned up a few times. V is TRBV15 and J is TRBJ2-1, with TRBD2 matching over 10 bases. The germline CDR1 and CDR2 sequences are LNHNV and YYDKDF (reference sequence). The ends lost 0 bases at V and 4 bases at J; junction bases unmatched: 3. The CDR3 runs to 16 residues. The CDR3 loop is CATSRDPSGRYNEQFF. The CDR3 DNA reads TGTGCCACCAGCAGAGACCCTAGCGGGAGATACAATGAGCAGTTCTTC.

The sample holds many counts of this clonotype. Here the CDR3 DNA reads TGCAGTGCATTAAATGGACTAGCGGGTTACTACGAGCAGTACTTC. Translation gives CSALNGLAGYYEQYF. V is TRBV20-1 and J is TRBJ2-7; 11 bases are shared with TRBD2. From germline, CDR1 is DFQATT and CDR2 SNEGSKA (reference sequence). The CDR3 contains 15 residues. After removal of 6 bases from V and 3 bases from J, the junction contained 10 bases not matched to a gene.

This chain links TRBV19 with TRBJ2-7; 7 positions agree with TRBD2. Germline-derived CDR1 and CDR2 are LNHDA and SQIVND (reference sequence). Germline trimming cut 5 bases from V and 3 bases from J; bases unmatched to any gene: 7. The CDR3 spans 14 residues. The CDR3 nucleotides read TGTGCCAGTAGTGACACCGGGACTAACTACGAGCAGTACTTC. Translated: CASSDTGTNYEQYF.

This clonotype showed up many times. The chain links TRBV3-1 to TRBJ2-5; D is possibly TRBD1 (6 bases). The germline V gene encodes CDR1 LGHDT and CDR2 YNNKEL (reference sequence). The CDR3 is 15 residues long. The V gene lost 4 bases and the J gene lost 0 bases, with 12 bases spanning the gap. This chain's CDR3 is CASSPRGTNQETQYF. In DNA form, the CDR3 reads TGTGCCAGCAGCCCCAGAGGGACAAACCAAGAGACCCAGTACTTC.

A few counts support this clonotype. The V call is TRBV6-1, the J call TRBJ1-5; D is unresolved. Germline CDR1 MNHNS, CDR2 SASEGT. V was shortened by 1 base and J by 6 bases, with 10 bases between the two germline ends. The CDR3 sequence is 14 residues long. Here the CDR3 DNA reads TGTGCCAGCAGTGAAGGCCGGTTCAGTCAGCCCCAGCATTTT. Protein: CASSEGRFSQPQHF.

The CDR3 nucleotides read TGTGCCAGCAGCGGAGACCTTTACAGCGCCCTTGCCTCGGATGAGCAGTTCTTC. Protein: CASSGDLYSALASDEQFF. The chain couples TRBV9 to TRBJ2-1; D gene ambiguous. Germline V lookup: CDR1 SGDLS, CDR2 YYNGEE. V lost 3 bases, J lost 8 bases, and 27 bases lay in between. The CDR3 covers 18 residues.

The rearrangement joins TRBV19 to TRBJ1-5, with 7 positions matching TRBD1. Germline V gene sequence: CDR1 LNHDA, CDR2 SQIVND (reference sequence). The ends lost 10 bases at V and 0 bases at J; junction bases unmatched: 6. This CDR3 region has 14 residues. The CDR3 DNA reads TGTGCCATCGGGACAGCTTATAGCAATCAGCCCCAGCATTTT. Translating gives CAIGTAYSNQPQHF.

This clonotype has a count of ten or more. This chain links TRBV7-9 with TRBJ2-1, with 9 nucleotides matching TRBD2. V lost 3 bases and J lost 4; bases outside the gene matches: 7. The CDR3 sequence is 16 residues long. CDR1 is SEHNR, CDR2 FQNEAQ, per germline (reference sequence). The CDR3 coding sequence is TGTGCCAGCAGCTTTCAAAGGACTAGCGTATACAATGAGCAGTTCTTC. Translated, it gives CASSFQRTSVYNEQFF.

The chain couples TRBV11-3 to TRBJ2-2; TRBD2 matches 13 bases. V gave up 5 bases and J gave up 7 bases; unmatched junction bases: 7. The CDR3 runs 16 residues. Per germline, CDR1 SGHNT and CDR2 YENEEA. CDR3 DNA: TGTGCCAGCAGCCCACGGACTAGCGGGAGCATCGGGGAGCTGTTTTTT. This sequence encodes CASSPRTSGSIGELFF.

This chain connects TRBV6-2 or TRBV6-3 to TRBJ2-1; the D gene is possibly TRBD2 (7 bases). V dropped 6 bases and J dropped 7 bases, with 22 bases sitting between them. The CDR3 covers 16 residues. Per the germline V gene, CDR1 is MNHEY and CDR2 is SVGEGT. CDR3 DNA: TGTGCCAGCAGCGAACTCCCGGGGGGCGCTGGGAATGAGCAGTTCTTC. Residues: CASSELPGGAGNEQFF.

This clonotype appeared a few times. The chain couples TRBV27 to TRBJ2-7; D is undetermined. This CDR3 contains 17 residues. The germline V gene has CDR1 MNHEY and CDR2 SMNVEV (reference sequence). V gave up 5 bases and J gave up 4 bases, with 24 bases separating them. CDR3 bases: TGTGCCAGCAGTAGTTCTTTTGGGTTGGGCTATGTATACGAGCAGTACTTC. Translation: CASSSSFGLGYVYEQYF.

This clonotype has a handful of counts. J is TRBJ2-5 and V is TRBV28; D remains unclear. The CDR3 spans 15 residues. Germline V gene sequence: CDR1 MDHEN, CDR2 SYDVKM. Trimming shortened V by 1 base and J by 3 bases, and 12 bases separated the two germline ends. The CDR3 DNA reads TGTGCCAGCAGTTTATCTTTCCGGCGCAAAGAGACCCAGTACTTC. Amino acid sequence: CASSLSFRRKETQYF.

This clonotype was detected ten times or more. The CDR3 spells CASVHRDRQYNEQFF. CDR3 coding DNA: TGTGCCAGCGTACACCGGGACAGGCAATACAATGAGCAGTTCTTC. This chain links TRBV6-1 with TRBJ2-1; 8 bases align to TRBD1. Looked up from germline, CDR1 is MNHNS and CDR2 is SASEGT. The V segment lost 8 bases and the J segment 4 bases; nucleotides outside the gene matches: 10. The CDR3 consists of 15 residues.

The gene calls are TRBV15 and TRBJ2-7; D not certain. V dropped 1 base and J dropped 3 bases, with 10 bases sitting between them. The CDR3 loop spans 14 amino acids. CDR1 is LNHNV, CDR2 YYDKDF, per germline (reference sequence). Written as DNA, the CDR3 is TGTGCCACCAGCAGAGGAGATGAACTCTACGAGCAGTACTTC. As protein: CATSRGDELYEQYF.

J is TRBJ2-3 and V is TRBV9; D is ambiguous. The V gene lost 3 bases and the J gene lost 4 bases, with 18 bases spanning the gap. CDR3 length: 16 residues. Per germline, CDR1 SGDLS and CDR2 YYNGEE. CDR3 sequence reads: CASSEADGPGADTQYF. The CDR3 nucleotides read TGTGCCAGCAGCGAGGCCGACGGCCCTGGGGCAGATACGCAGTATTTT.